This T cell receptor (beta chain) originates from a study of cytomegalovirus exposure and HLA in healthy donors. This CDR3 comprises 14 residues. From germline, CDR1 is SQVTM and CDR2 ANQGSEA. Trimming removed 6 bases from V and 5 bases from J; junction bases left unmatched: 6. Findings and caveats of the study: A missense variant in DCLRE1C was later tied to TCR beta V- and J-gene trimming. Earlier analysis looked at TCR beta V segments, and most were productive about 90% or about 30% of the time.

The PCR had 60 Vbeta and 13 Jbeta primers. The method was immunoSEQ multiplex PCR; TCRdb's version includes in-frame clones alone and lacks a portion of them. This sample has about 140,000 clones, with roughly 76% found just once. As to this clone: Its specificity is unknown. This CDR3 is also generated by other DNA sequences in the sample.

This receptor was taken from a man aged 18 to 35 in good health and CMV-seronegative. The source material was PBMCs. V gene TRBV29-1 combines with J gene TRBJ2-2; TRBD1 matches 10 bases. The CDR3 reads CSVGGDRGTGELFF. The DNA of the CDR3 is TGCAGCGTGGGGGGGGACAGGGGAACCGGGGAGCTGTTTTTT.